This passage covers 23 T cell receptor beta chains from one sample sequenced in a study of blood T cell repertoires in COVID-19. Clones were sequenced by immunoSEQ multiplex PCR, and TCRdb holds only the in-frame ones, with some missing. The sample records some 93,000 clones, approximately 86% being singletons. Sequenced input: peripheral blood. These receptors were obtained from a woman of 80 years or more with acute or convalescent COVID-19.

For this clone: A much larger clone lies a single base off, so this may be a read error. This CDR3 is also generated by other DNA sequences in the sample. V and J are TRBV3-1 (or the pseudogene TRBV3-2) and TRBJ1-5; D remains unclear. Germline loops: CDR1 LGHDT, CDR2 YNNKEL (reference sequence). The CDR3 sequence is 13 residues long. Trimming pared 0 bases from V and 4 bases from J, leaving 4 bases between. The CDR3, as DNA: TGTGCCAGCAGCCAAGAACTTAATCAGCCCCAGCATTTT. Encoded protein: CASSQELNQPQHF.

The V call is TRBV11-3, the J call TRBJ1-4; D ambiguous. The CDR3 loop spans 13 amino acids. V was shortened by 5 bases and J by 5 bases, with 9 bases between the two germline ends. Germline CDR1 is SGHNT and CDR2 is YENEEA. CDR3 protein: CASSRTINEKLFF. CDR3 nucleotide sequence: TGTGCCAGCAGCCGAACAATAAATGAAAAACTGTTTTTT.

The chain links TRBV3-1 (or the pseudogene TRBV3-2) to TRBJ2-5; unclear D gene. V was clipped by 4 bases and J by 5 bases, with 11 bases between them. Germline values: CDR1 LGHDT, CDR2 YNNKEL (reference sequence). This CDR3 contains 13 residues. This CDR3 reads CASSLTTKETQYF. CDR3 DNA: TGTGCCAGCAGCCTCACTACCAAGGAGACCCAGTACTTC.

The chain joins TRBV21-1 to TRBJ1-1; the table's TRBD1 call for D was not verified on the DNA. TRBV21-1 is a pseudogene segment. This CDR3 spans 16 amino acids. CDR3 amino acids: CASSKFRGQENTEAFF. The CDR3 DNA is TGTGCCAGCAGCAAATTCAGGGGACAGGAGAACACTGAAGCTTTCTTT.

The chain carries TRBV5-1 and TRBJ2-7, with D possibly TRBD1 on 8 matching bases. V lost 4 bases and J 3 bases, leaving 14 bases between the germline ends. Germline lookup yields CDR1 SGHRS and CDR2 YFSETQ. CDR3 size: 14 residues. CDR3: CASSPTGEGYEQYF. Here the CDR3 DNA reads TGCGCCAGCAGCCCGACAGGGGAGGGCTACGAGCAGTACTTC.

Comments on this clone: Mismatch with germline at one junction end may stem from a read error. The rearrangement links TRBV18 to TRBJ2-5; 7 positions agree with TRBD1. The CDR3 has 11 residues. Germline-derived CDR1 and CDR2 are KGHSH and LQKENI. The CDR3 sequence is CASSLGTVLDF. The CDR3 nucleotides read TGTGCCAGCTCACTCGGGACAGTTCTCGACTTC. Full variable domain (rest looked up from reference TRBV18 and TRBJ2-5): NAGVMQNPRHLVRRRGQEARLRCSPMKGHSHVYWYRQLPEEGLKFMVYLQKENIIDESGMPKERFSAEFPKEGPSILRIQQVVRGDSAAYFCASSLGTVLDFGPGTRLLVL.

V and J are TRBV13 and TRBJ1-4, with TRBD1 identical over 8 bases. Trimming at V came to 5 bases and at J to 10 bases, leaving 6 bases not matched to a gene. Germline loops: CDR1 PRHDT, CDR2 FYEKMQ (reference sequence). The CDR3 extends over 13 amino acids. CDR3 in amino acids: CASSPTGVGKLFF. CDR3 sequence (DNA): TGTGCCAGCAGCCCGACAGGGGTGGGAAAACTGTTTTTT.

There are a few counts of this clone. The rearrangement uses TRBV28 and TRBJ2-3; 14 bases map to TRBD2. The germline V gene has CDR1 MDHEN and CDR2 SYDVKM. Unmatched junction bases numbered 7, after V lost 5 bases and J lost 0 bases. CDR3 length: 18 residues. CDR3 sequence: CASSLRTSGGISTDTQYF. The DNA of the CDR3 is TGTGCCAGCAGTCTTCGGACTAGCGGGGGGATTAGCACAGATACGCAGTATTTT.

This chain joins TRBV19 and TRBJ2-2; a weak D match, TRBD2 (5 bases). Germline V gene sequence: CDR1 LNHDA, CDR2 SQIVND (reference sequence). This CDR3 is built from 14 residues. V was trimmed by 1 base and J by 3 bases, leaving 6 bases between them. The CDR3 region is CASSIVLDTGELFF. CDR3 in DNA: TGTGCCAGTAGTATAGTACTAGACACCGGGGAGCTGTTTTTT.

The chain links TRBV5-1 to TRBJ1-2, with a weak D call TRBD1 (5 bases). The CDR3 runs 14 residues. Germline V gene data show CDR1 as SGHRS and CDR2 as YFSETQ. The V and J ends lost 4 bases and 2 bases respectively, with 12 bases between them. The CDR3 bases are TGCGCCAGCAGCCCAGGGCCCAAGAACTATGGCTACACCTTC. The encoded protein is CASSPGPKNYGYTF.

The chain couples TRBV12-5 to TRBJ1-4; D possibly corresponds to TRBD1 (5 bases). Germline-derived CDR1 and CDR2 are LGHNT and FRNRAP. The ends were cut back, 0 bases at V and 3 bases at J, with 8 bases in the middle. The length of the CDR3 is 15 residues. This CDR3 reads CASGLVDSPNEKLFF. The CDR3 region has the DNA TGTGCTAGTGGTTTGGTAGACAGCCCTAATGAAAAACTGTTTTTT.

The V call is TRBV7-3, the J call TRBJ2-1, with 10 bases lining up with TRBD2. The junction had 4 bases not matched to a gene; V was cut back by 1 base and J by 7 bases. Germline assignment: CDR1 SGHTA and CDR2 FQGTGA. The CDR3 has 15 residues. The CDR3 DNA reads TGTGCCAGCAGCTTAAGTAGCGGGGGGTGGAATGAGCAGTTCTTC. Translating gives CASSLSSGGWNEQFF.

The J gene is TRBJ2-1, the V gene TRBV5-6, with a tentative D call TRBD1 (6 bases). This CDR3 region has 15 residues. Per the germline V gene, CDR1 is SGHDT and CDR2 is YYEEEE. Between the trimmed V and J ends, which lost 3 bases and 4 bases, there was a span of 14 bases. The DNA for the CDR3 is TGTGCCAGCAGCTCCCTCCGGACAGTGTACAATGAGCAGTTCTTC. Its translation is CASSSLRTVYNEQFF.

The rearrangement joins TRBV2 to TRBJ1-1, with no clear D. The CDR3 extends over 15 amino acids. The V and J ends lost 7 bases and 2 bases respectively, with 17 bases between them. CDR1 is SNHLY and CDR2 is FYNNEI in the germline V gene. This chain's CDR3 is CASTGRTGANTEAFF. The CDR3 nucleotides are TGTGCCAGCACAGGAAGAACGGGAGCTAACACTGAAGCTTTCTTT.

V gene TRBV12-3 or TRBV12-4 combines with J gene TRBJ2-7, with 9 bases matching TRBD2. V gave up 6 bases and J gave up 2 bases; unmatched junction bases: 2. The CDR3 covers 13 residues. CDR3 in amino acids: CASRTSGTYEQYF. The CDR3 region has the DNA TGTGCCAGCAGGACTAGCGGTACCTACGAGCAGTACTTC.

This clone appeared once. A read error may produce the germline difference seen at one junction end. The gene calls are TRBV11-2 and TRBJ2-7; D possibly corresponds to TRBD2 (6 bases). This CDR3 is built from 15 residues. The germline CDR1 and CDR2 sequences are SGHAT and FQNNGV. CDR3 DNA sequence: TGTGCCAGCAGCTTAGGGGCGGGGAGTTCCTCCGAGCAGTACTTC. Its protein is CASSLGAGSSSEQYF.

This clone was detected only once. The CDR3 region is CASSAVRGRTEAFF. As DNA, the CDR3 is TGTGCCAGCTCAGCAGTCAGGGGGCGTACTGAAGCTTTCTTT. The chain carries TRBV18 and TRBJ1-1, with TRBD1 matching 8 bases. The CDR3 is made up of 14 amino acids. V was pared by 5 bases and J by 5 bases, with 7 bases of the junction left unmatched. Germline CDR1 KGHSH, CDR2 LQKENI.

This sequence joins TRBV5-4 and TRBJ2-7, with TRBD1 identical over 7 bases. With V trimmed by 4 bases and J by 3 bases, 7 bases remained unmatched. The CDR3 runs to 14 residues. Germline CDR1 and CDR2: SGHNT and YYREEE (reference sequence). CDR3 sequence: CASSTATGLYEQYF. In DNA, the CDR3 is TGTGCCAGCAGCACCGCGACAGGGCTCTACGAGCAGTACTTC.

The chain recombines TRBV28 with TRBJ2-7; D is perhaps TRBD2 (6 bases). Per germline, CDR1 MDHEN and CDR2 SYDVKM. V lost 0 bases to trimming and J lost 5 bases, with 11 bases between them. The CDR3 contains 14 residues. The CDR3 region has the DNA TGTGCCAGCAGTTTATGGGAGGGTTCTGACGAGCAGTACTTC. It codes for CASSLWEGSDEQYF. Variable domain in full (rest from reference TRBV28 and TRBJ2-7): DVKVTQSSRYLVKRTGEKVFLECVQDMDHENMFWYRQDPGLGLRLIYFSYDVKMKEKGDIPEGYSVSREKKERFSLILESASTNQTSMYLCASSLWEGSDEQYFGPGTRLTVT.

The chain is built from TRBV7-3 and TRBJ2-1; TRBD1 matches 11 bases. Germline V gene lookup returns CDR1 SGHTA and CDR2 FQGTGA. With V trimmed by 5 bases and J by 10 bases, 13 bases remained unmatched. The CDR3 runs to 16 residues. The CDR3: CASSPSGTGGLGEQFF. CDR3 in DNA: TGTGCCAGCAGCCCGTCTGGGACAGGGGGTCTAGGGGAGCAGTTCTTC.

The chain links TRBV18 to TRBJ2-7, with D unresolved. The CDR3 length is 12 residues. Germline loops: CDR1 KGHSH, CDR2 LQKENI. The V end was cut by 3 bases, the J end by 6 bases, with 9 bases between. The CDR3 bases are TGTGCCAGCTCACCGACTCCGTTCGAGCAGTACTTC. Its translation: CASSPTPFEQYF.

Only one count was recorded for this clone. The chain uses TRBV12-3 or TRBV12-4 and TRBJ1-3, with unresolved D. V lost 6 bases to trimming and J lost 6 bases, with 12 bases between them. The CDR3 consists of 13 residues. CDR3 nucleotides: TGTGCCAGCAGCTATTTTGAAGCAAACACCATATATTTT. Translated: CASSYFEANTIYF.

V usage is TRBV2 and J usage is TRBJ1-1; 12 bases fit TRBD1. The trim removed 11 bases at V and 4 bases at J, leaving 14 bases unmatched. The CDR3 runs 16 residues. From germline, CDR1 is SNHLY and CDR2 FYNNEI. CDR3 bases: TGTGCCGGATCCGGGACAGGGGGCACATGGGGCACTGAAGCTTTCTTT. It specifies CAGSGTGGTWGTEAFF.